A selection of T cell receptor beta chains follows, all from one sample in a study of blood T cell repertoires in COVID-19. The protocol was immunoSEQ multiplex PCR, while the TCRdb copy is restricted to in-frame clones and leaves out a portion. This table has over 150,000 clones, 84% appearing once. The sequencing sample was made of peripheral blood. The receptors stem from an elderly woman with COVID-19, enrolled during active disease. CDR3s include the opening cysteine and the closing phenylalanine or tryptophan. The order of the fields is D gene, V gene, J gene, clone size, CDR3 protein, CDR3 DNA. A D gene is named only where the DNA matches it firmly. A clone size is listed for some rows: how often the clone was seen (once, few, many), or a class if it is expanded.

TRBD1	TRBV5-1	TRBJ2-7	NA	CASSLGRGQGAIHEQYF	TGCGCCAGCAGCTTGGGCAGGGGTCAGGGGGCGATTCACGAGCAGTACTTC
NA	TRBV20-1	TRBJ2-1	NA	CSASPGPRGEQFF	TGCAGTGCTAGTCCGGGACCGCGGGGTGAGCAGTTCTTC
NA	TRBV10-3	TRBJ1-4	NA	CAISESNVRLDEKLFF	TGTGCCATCAGTGAGTCGAATGTCAGATTGGATGAAAAACTGTTTTTT
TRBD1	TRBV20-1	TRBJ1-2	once	CSATRGLGYTF	TGCAGTGCTACCAGGGGGCTTGGCTACACCTTC
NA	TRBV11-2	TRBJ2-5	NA	CASSPFPGQETQYF	TGTGCCAGCAGCCCTTTTCCAGGCCAAGAGACCCAGTACTTC
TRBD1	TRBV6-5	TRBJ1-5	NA	CASSGQGGNQPQHF	TGTGCCAGCAGCGGACAGGGGGGGAATCAGCCCCAGCATTTT
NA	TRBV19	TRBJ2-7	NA	CASSIGYSYEQYF	TGTGCCAGTAGTATAGGGTACAGCTACGAGCAGTACTTC
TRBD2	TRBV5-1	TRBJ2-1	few	CASSFRLAGVDEQFF	TGCGCCAGCAGCTTCCGACTAGCGGGAGTTGATGAGCAGTTCTTC
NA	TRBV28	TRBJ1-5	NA	CASSFRGSQPQHF	TGTGCCAGCAGTTTTAGGGGTTCTCAGCCCCAGCATTTT
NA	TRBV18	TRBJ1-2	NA	CASSPPSEGRYGYTF	TGTGCCAGCTCACCACCGAGCGAGGGGAGGTATGGCTACACCTTC
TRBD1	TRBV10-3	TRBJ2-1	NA	CAISAPTGGLDNEQFF	TGTGCCATCAGTGCCCCTACAGGGGGTCTTGACAATGAGCAGTTCTTC
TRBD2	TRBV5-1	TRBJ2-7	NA	CASRASGSYEQYF	TGCGCCAGCAGGGCTAGCGGCTCCTACGAGCAGTACTTC
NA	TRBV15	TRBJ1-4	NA	CATSRRQSEKLFF	TGTGCCACCAGCAGACGACAGAGTGAAAAACTGTTTTTT
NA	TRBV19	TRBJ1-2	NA	CASAQGVYGYTF	TGTGCCAGTGCCCAGGGTGTCTATGGCTACACCTTC
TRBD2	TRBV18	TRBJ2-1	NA	CASSPLAGGTNEQFF	TGTGCCAGCTCACCTCTAGCGGGGGGCACCAATGAGCAGTTCTTC
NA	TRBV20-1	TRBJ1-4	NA	CSARAIEKLFF	TGCAGTGCTAGAGCCATTGAAAAACTGTTTTTT
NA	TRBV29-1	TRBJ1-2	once	CSVGEDYGYTF	TGCAGCGTCGGTGAGGACTATGGCTACACCTTC
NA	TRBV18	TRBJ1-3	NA	CASSPPYLYRGSGNTIYF	TGTGCCAGCTCACCACCTTATCTCTACCGGGGCTCTGGAAACACCATATATTTT
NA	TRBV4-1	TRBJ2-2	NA	CASARWVLDGTGELFF	TGCGCCAGCGCACGGTGGGTTCTAGATGGGACCGGGGAGCTGTTTTTT
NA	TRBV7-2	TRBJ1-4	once	CASSSTGPGREKLFF	TGTGCCAGCAGCTCTACGGGGCCCGGGAGGGAAAAACTGTTTTTT
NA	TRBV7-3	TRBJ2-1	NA	CASSVEAYNEQFF	TGTGCCAGCAGTGTTGAGGCCTACAATGAGCAGTTCTTC
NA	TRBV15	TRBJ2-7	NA	CATSSFPRGSGEQYF	TGTGCCACCAGCAGCTTCCCGAGGGGGTCGGGCGAGCAGTACTTC
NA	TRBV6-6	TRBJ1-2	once	CAVSGTSGYGYTF	TGTGCCGTTTCCGGGACAAGTGGCTATGGCTACACCTTC
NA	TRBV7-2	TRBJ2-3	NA	CASSLEGPPQYF	TGTGCCAGCAGCTTGGAGGGCCCCCCGCAGTATTTT
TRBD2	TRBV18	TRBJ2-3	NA	CASSPGAGRRDTQYF	TGTGCCAGCTCACCGGGAGCGGGGCGGCGGGATACGCAGTATTTT
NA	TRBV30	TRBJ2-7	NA	CAWSVVGSFNEQYF	TGTGCCTGGAGTGTAGTCGGGAGTTTCAACGAGCAGTACTTC
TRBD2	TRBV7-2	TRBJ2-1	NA	CASSITSGGALRSYNEQFF	TGTGCCAGCAGCATAACTAGCGGGGGGGCGTTAAGATCCTACAATGAGCAGTTCTTC
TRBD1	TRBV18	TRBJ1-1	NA	CASSPRTGGDTEAFF	TGTGCCAGCTCACCCAGGACAGGAGGAGACACTGAAGCTTTCTTT
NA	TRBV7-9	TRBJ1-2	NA	CASSPVIQLDRYGYTF	TGTGCCAGCAGCCCCGTGATACAGCTGGATCGTTATGGCTACACCTTC
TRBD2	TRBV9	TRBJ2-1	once	CASSVGTSGGHEQFF	TGTGCCAGCAGCGTAGGAACTAGCGGTGGGCATGAGCAGTTCTTC
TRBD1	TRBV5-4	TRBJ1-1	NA	CASSLEQGGVNTEAFF	TGTGCCAGCAGCTTGGAACAGGGGGGGGTGAACACTGAAGCTTTCTTT
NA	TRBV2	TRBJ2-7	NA	CASGRQRNYEQYF	TGTGCCAGCGGTAGACAGAGAAACTACGAGCAGTACTTC
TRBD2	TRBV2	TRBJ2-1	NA	CASRGTSGSYNEQFF	TGTGCCAGCAGGGGGACTAGCGGCTCCTACAATGAGCAGTTCTTC
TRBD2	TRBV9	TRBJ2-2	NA	CASSPKKGLAGGRSGELFF	TGTGCCAGCAGCCCAAAGAAGGGACTAGCGGGAGGGCGGTCCGGGGAGCTGTTTTTT
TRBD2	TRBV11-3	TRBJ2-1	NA	CASSTGLAGGVYNEQFF	TGTGCCAGCAGCACAGGACTAGCGGGAGGGGTCTACAATGAGCAGTTCTTC
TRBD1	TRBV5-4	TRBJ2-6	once	CASSLRTGSGANVLTF	TGTGCCAGCAGCTTGAGGACAGGCTCTGGGGCCAACGTCCTGACTTTC
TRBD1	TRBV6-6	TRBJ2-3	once	CASSGQTGGRGDTQYF	TGTGCCAGCAGCGGACAAACAGGGGGCCGGGGAGATACGCAGTATTTT